The clone carrying this T cell receptor (beta chain) was detected once. Its matching antigen is unknown. The record originates from a study of cytomegalovirus exposure and HLA in healthy donors. With V trimmed by 4 bases and J by 5 bases, 3 bases remained unmatched. CDR3 length: 14 residues. The V gene's germline CDR1 is SQVTM and CDR2 ANQGSEA. PCR employed 60 Vbeta and 13 Jbeta primers. The repertoire was sequenced with immunoSEQ multiplex PCR; TCRdb's copy has only in-frame clones and lacks some. The data contain 150,000 to 200,000 clones, roughly four fifths of them singletons. Points from the study as a whole: HLA alleles were associated with around 17,000 TCR beta sequences in a later analysis at 0.05 false discovery rate. Clonal expansion was found to be greater in HLA-associated TCR beta chains than in equally common others in a later analysis.

The V gene is TRBV29-1, the J gene TRBJ2-2; 11 positions match TRBD1. The specimen was PBMCs. This clonotype was obtained from a man between 45 and 60 years old in good health and CMV-seropositive. The CDR3 reads CSVGGTGGTGELFF. CDR3 coding DNA: TGCAGCGTTGGAGGGACAGGGGGGACCGGGGAGCTGTTTTTT.